This T cell receptor (beta chain) was sequenced for a study of T cell responses to AZD1222 COVID-19 vaccine. Study-wide findings and caveats: There were vaccine-associated CD4 TCRs across spike, dominant at 160-218 and 743-854.

Germline CDR1 and CDR2: SNHLY and FYNNEI. The CDR3 consists of 14 residues. V lost 4 bases, J lost 4 bases, and 12 bases lay in between. Assay: immunoSEQ multiplex PCR; the TCRdb copy retains only in-frame clones and omits some. The table has 140,000 to 150,000 clones, approximately 94% seen once. Comments on this clone: The antigen is unknown.

The clonotype comes from an adult in good health. The sample consisted of peripheral blood, taken on day 0 of AZD1222 vaccination. The chain has TRBV2 and TRBJ2-3; D remains ambiguous. The CDR3 coding sequence is TGTGCCAGCAGTGTTTTCGGAACCCCAGATACGCAGTATTTT. It yields the protein CASSVFGTPDTQYF.